This T cell receptor (beta chain) appears in the sequencing data of a study of blood T cell repertoires in COVID-19. Germline V gives CDR1 SGHRS, CDR2 YFSETQ. Trimming removed 4 bases from V and 11 bases from J, with 18 bases in between. This CDR3 region has 13 residues. Clones were read by immunoSEQ multiplex PCR, and TCRdb kept only the in-frame ones, dropping some. The sample shows about 350,000 clones, approximately 84% of them seen only once. This chain uses TRBV5-1 with TRBJ1-1, with D tentatively TRBD1 (5 bases). This receptor was obtained from a woman in her 30s who had recovered from COVID-19. What was sequenced was PBMCs or T cells enriched from blood (not recorded which). The CDR3 DNA sequence: TGCGCCAGCAGCACCCGGGCAGGGTTAGGGGCTTTCTTT. As protein: CASSTRAGLGAFF. Using reference TRBV5-1 and TRBJ1-1 for the parts outside the CDR3, the full variable domain is KAGVTQTPRYLIKTRGQQVTLSCSPISGHRSVSWYQQTPGQGLQFLFEYFSETQRNKGNFPGRFSGRQFSNSRSEMNVSTLELGDSALYLCASSTRAGLGAFFGQGTRLTVV.